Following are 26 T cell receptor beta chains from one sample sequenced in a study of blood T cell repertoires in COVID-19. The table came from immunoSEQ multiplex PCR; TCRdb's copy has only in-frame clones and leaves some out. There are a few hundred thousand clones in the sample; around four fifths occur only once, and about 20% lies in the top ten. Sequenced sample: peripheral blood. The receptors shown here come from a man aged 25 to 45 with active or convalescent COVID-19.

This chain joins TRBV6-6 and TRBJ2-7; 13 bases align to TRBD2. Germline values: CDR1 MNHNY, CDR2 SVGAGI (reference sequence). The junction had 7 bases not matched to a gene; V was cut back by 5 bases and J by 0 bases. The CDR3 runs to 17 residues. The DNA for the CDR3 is TGTGCCAGCAGTCTTGGGACTAGCGGGAAGAGCTCCTACGAGCAGTACTTC. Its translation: CASSLGTSGKSSYEQYF.

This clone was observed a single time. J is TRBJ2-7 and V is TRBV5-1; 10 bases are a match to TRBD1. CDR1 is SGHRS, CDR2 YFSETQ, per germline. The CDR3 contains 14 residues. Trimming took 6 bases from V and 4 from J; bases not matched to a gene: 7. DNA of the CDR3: TGCGCCAGCATGCCGGGACAGGGGATGTACGAGCAGTACTTC. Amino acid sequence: CASMPGQGMYEQYF. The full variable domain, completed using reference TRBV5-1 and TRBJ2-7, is KAGVTQTPRYLIKTRGQQVTLSCSPISGHRSVSWYQQTPGQGLQFLFEYFSETQRNKGNFPGRFSGRQFSNSRSEMNVSTLELGDSALYLCASMPGQGMYEQYFGPGTRLTVT.

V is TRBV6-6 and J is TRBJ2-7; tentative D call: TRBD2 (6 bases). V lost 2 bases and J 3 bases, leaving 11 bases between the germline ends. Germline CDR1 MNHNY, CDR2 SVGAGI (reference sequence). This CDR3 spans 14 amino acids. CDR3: CASSYIPGGYEQYF. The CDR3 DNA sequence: TGTGCCAGCAGTTACATCCCCGGGGGCTACGAGCAGTACTTC.

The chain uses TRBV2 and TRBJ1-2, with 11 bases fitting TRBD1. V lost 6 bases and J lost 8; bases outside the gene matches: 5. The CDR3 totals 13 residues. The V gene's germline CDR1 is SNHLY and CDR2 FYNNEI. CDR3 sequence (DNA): TGTGCCAGCAGCGGACAGGGGGCGGTCGGCTACACCTTC. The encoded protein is CASSGQGAVGYTF.

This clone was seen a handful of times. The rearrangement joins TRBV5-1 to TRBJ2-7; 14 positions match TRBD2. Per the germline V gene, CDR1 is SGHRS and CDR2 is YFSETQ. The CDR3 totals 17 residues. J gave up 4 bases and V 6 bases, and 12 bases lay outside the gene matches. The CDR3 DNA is TGCGCCAGCACAGCGACTAGCGGGGGGGACACCAGATACGAGCAGTACTTC. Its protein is CASTATSGGDTRYEQYF.

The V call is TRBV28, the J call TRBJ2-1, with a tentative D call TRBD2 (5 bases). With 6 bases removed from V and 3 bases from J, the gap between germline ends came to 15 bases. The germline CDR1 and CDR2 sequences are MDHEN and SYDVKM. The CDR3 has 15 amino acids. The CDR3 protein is CASSPRLGSYNEQFF. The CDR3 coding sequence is TGTGCCAGCAGCCCCCGTTTGGGGAGCTACAATGAGCAGTTCTTC.

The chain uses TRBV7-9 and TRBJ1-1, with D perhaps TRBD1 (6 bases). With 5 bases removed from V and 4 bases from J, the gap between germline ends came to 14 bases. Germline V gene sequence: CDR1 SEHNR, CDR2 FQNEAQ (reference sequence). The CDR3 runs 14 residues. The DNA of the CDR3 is TGTGCCAGCAGCATACAGGGAGGGGGCACTGAAGCTTTCTTT. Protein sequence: CASSIQGGGTEAFF.

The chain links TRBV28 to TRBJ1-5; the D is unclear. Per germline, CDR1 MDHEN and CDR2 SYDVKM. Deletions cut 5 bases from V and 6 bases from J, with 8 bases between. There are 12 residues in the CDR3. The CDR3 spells CASSPLSQPQHF. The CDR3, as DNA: TGTGCCAGCAGTCCCCTTAGTCAGCCCCAGCATTTT.

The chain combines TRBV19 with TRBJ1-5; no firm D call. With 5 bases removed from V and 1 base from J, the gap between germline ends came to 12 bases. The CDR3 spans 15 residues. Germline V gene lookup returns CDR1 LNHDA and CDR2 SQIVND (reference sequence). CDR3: CASSPQTRSNQPQHF. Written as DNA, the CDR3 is TGTGCCAGTAGTCCTCAGACGCGGAGCAATCAGCCCCAGCATTTT.

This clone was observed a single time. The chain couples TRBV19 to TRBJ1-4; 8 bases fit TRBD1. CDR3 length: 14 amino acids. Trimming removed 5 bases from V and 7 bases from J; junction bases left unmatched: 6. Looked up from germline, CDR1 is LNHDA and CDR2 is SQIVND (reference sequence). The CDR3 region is CASSHTGGGEKLFF. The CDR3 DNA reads TGTGCCAGTAGTCATACAGGGGGAGGTGAAAAACTGTTTTTT.

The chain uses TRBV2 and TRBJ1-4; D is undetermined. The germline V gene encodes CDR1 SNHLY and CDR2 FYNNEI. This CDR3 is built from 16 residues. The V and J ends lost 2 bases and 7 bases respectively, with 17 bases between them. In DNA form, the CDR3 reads TGTGCCAGCAGTGAAAGAACAGAAACATACAGTGAAAAACTGTTTTTT. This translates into CASSERTETYSEKLFF.

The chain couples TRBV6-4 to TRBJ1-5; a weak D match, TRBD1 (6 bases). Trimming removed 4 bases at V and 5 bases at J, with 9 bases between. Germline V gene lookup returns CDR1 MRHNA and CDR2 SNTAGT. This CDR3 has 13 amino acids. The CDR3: CASSAEGDQPQHF. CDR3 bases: TGTGCCAGCAGTGCCGAGGGGGATCAGCCCCAGCATTTT.

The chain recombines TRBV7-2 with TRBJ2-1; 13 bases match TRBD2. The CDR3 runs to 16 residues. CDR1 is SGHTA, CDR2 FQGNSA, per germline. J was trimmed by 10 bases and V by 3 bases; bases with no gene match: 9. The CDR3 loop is CASSLGGLAGFKEQFF. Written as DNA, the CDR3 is TGTGCCAGCAGCTTGGGGGGACTAGCGGGATTTAAGGAGCAGTTCTTC.

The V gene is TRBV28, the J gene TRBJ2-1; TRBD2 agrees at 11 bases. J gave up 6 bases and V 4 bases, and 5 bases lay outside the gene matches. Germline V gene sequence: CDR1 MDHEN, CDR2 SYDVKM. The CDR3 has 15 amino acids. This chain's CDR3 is CASSSSSGGPNEQFF. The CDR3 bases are TGTGCCAGCAGTTCCTCTAGCGGGGGGCCCAATGAGCAGTTCTTC.

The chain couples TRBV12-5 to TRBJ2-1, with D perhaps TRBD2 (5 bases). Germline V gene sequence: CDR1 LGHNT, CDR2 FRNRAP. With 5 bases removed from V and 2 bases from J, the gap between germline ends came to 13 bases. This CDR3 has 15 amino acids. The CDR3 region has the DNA TGTGCTAGTGGTAAGGACTTTGGGGCCTACAATGAGCAGTTCTTC. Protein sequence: CASGKDFGAYNEQFF.

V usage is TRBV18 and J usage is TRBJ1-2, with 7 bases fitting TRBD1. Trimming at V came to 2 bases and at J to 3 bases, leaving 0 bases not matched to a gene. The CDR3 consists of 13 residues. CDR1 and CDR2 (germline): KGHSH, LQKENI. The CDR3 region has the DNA TGTGCCAGCTCACCAGGGACAGACTATGGCTACACCTTC. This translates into CASSPGTDYGYTF.

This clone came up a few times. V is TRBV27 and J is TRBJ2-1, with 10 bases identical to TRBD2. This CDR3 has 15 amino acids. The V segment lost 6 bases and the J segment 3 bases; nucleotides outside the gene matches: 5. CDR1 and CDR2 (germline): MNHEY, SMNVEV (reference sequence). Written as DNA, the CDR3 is TGTGCCAGCAGCCCTAGCGGGGGAGGCTACAATGAGCAGTTCTTC. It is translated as CASSPSGGGYNEQFF.

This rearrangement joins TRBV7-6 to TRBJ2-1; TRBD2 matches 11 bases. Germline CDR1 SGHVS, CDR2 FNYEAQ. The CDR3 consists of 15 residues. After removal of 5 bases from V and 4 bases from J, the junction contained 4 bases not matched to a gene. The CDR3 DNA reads TGTGCCAGCAGCGGGACTAGCGGCGGATACAATGAGCAGTTCTTC. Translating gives CASSGTSGGYNEQFF.

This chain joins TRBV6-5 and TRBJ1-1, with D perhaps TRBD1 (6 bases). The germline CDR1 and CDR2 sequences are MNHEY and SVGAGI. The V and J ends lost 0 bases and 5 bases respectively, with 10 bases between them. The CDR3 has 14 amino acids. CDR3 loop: CASSYSVQGTEAFF. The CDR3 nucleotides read TGTGCCAGCAGTTACTCGGTACAGGGAACTGAAGCTTTCTTT.

The CDR3 is CASSQISGIQNNEQFF. CDR3 sequence (DNA): TGTGCCAGCAGTCAGATTAGCGGGATTCAGAACAATGAGCAGTTCTTC. J is TRBJ2-1 and V is TRBV27; 8 bases line up with TRBD2. In germline, CDR1 is MNHEY, CDR2 SMNVEV (reference sequence). This CDR3 is built from 16 residues. J lost 5 bases, V lost 5 bases, and 11 bases had no gene match.

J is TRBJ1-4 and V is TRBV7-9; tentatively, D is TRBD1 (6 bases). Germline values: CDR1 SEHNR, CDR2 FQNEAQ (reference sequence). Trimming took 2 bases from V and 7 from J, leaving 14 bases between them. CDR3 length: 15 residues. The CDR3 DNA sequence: TGTGCCAGCAGCTTACAGGGCAGGGGTAGTGAAAAACTGTTTTTT. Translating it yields CASSLQGRGSEKLFF.

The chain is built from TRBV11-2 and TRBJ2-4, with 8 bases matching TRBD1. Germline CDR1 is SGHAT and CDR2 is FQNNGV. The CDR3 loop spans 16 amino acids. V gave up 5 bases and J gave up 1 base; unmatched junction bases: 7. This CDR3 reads CASSPAQGVAKNIQYF. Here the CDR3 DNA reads TGTGCCAGCAGCCCAGCACAGGGGGTGGCCAAAAACATTCAGTACTTC.

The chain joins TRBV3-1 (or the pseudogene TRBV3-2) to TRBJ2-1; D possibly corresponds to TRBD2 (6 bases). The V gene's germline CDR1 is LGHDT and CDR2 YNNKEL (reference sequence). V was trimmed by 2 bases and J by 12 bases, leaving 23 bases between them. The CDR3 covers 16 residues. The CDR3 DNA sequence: TGTGCCAGCAGCCAAATGGGGGTAGCGGCTCTACATGGGCAGTTCTTC. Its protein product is CASSQMGVAALHGQFF.

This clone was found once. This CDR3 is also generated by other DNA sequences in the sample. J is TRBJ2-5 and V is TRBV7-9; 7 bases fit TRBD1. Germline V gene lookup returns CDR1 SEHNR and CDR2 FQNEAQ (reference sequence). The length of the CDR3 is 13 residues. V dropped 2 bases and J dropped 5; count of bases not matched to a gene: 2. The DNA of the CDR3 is TGTGCCAGCAGCTTAAGGGGGCCCGAGACCCAGTACTTC. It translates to CASSLRGPETQYF.

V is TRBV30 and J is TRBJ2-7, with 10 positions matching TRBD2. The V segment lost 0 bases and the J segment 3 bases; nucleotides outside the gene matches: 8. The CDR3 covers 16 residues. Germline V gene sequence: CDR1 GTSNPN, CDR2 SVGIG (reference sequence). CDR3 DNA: TGTGCCTGGAGTGTATCAGGTAGCGGGGGGTACTACGAGCAGTACTTC. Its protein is CAWSVSGSGGYYEQYF.

CDR3 bases: TGTGCCACCCAAGAGGGTGGGATGAACACTGAAGCTTTCTTT. Translation gives CATQEGGMNTEAFF. V and J are TRBV19 and TRBJ1-1; D unclear. The V gene lost 10 bases and the J gene lost 0 bases, with 15 bases spanning the gap. The CDR3 is 14 residues long. Germline CDR1 LNHDA, CDR2 SQIVND (reference sequence). The whole variable domain, filled in from reference TRBV19 and TRBJ1-1, reads DGGITQSPKYLFRKEGQNVTLSCEQNLNHDAMYWYRQDPGQGLRLIYYSQIVNDFQKGDIAEGYSVSREKKESFPLTVTSAQKNPTAFYLCATQEGGMNTEAFFGQGTRLTVV.